These 16 T cell receptor beta chains were sequenced from one sample in a study of T cell responses to AZD1222 COVID-19 vaccine. The method was immunoSEQ multiplex PCR; TCRdb's version includes in-frame clones alone and lacks a portion of them. This table has some 130,000 clones, around nine tenths appearing once. Sample: peripheral blood, taken on day 0 of AZD1222 vaccination. The receptors originated from an adult in good health.

This chain uses TRBV4-1 with TRBJ2-1; TRBD2 is a possible D gene (6 bases). The CDR3 totals 14 residues. V lost 8 bases and J lost 4, with 15 bases in between. CDR1 is MGHRA and CDR2 is YSYEKL in the germline V gene. The CDR3 here is CASRTGLNYNEQFF. The CDR3 DNA reads as TGCGCCAGCCGAACGGGACTCAATTACAATGAGCAGTTCTTC.

The chain joins TRBV7-8 to TRBJ1-5, with D possibly TRBD1 on 6 matching bases. CDR3 length equals 15 residues. Looked up from germline, CDR1 is SGHVS and CDR2 is FQNEAQ. The V end lost 1 base, the J end lost 5 bases, and 12 bases lay between the germline ends. The CDR3 sequence is CASSLGGQWDQPQHF. CDR3 nucleotides: TGTGCCAGCAGCTTAGGGGGACAATGGGATCAGCCCCAGCATTTT.

There are a few counts of this clone. The J gene is TRBJ2-3, the V gene TRBV10-1; either TRBD1 or TRBD2 may supply D (5 bases each). Germline CDR1 WNHNN, CDR2 SYGVQD (reference sequence). V gave up 0 bases and J gave up 4 bases, with 17 bases separating them. The CDR3 is 17 residues long. The CDR3: CASSESISSLGADTQYF. CDR3 nucleotides: TGCGCCAGCAGTGAGTCGATTAGCTCACTGGGGGCAGATACGCAGTATTTT.

The CDR3 DNA sequence: TGTGCCAGTGGAGGGGGACAGGCGCTGCGGGAGCAGTACTTC. Protein product: CASGGGQALREQYF. The gene calls are TRBV19 and TRBJ2-7; 8 positions match TRBD1. V was clipped by 8 bases and J by 7 bases; unmatched bases: 13. This CDR3 contains 14 residues. CDR1 and CDR2 from the germline V gene are LNHDA and SQIVND (reference sequence).

This sequence joins TRBV11-2 and TRBJ2-7; D not resolved. The CDR3 totals 14 residues. The V end lost 0 bases, the J end lost 2 bases, and 8 bases lay between the germline ends. Germline V gives CDR1 SGHAT, CDR2 FQNNGV. The CDR3 sequence: CASSLDPTPYEQYF. As DNA, the CDR3 is TGTGCCAGCAGCTTAGATCCGACTCCCTACGAGCAGTACTTC.

The gene calls are TRBV19 and TRBJ2-7, with 8 bases that match TRBD2. The CDR3 has 16 amino acids. Unmatched junction bases numbered 9, after V lost 1 base and J lost 4 bases. CDR1 and CDR2 from the germline V gene are LNHDA and SQIVND (reference sequence). The CDR3 DNA is TGTGCCAGTAGTATAGCGGGGGGAGCGGGAGTTTACGAGCAGTACTTC. Translated, it gives CASSIAGGAGVYEQYF.

The chain links TRBV12-3 or TRBV12-4 to TRBJ2-7; D ambiguous. V was pared by 7 bases and J by 2 bases, with 9 bases between. The CDR3 covers 12 residues. CDR3 amino acids: CASMSPAYEQYF. DNA for the CDR3: TGTGCCAGCATGTCACCAGCCTACGAGCAGTACTTC.

The CDR3 DNA reads TGCAGCGTTGAAGATCAGAGACAGGGGTTATACAATGAGCAGTTCTTC. Protein product: CSVEDQRQGLYNEQFF. The rearrangement uses TRBV29-1 and TRBJ2-1; 8 nucleotides line up with TRBD1. The junction had 8 bases not matched to a gene; V was cut back by 0 bases and J by 4 bases. Germline lookup yields CDR1 SQVTM and CDR2 ANQGSEA. CDR3 length: 16 residues.

This clone has just one count. The V gene is TRBV6-5, the J gene TRBJ2-7, with unresolved D. Trimming took 5 bases from V and 3 from J, leaving 8 bases between them. The CDR3 loop spans 12 amino acids. Germline values: CDR1 MNHEY, CDR2 SVGAGI. This chain's CDR3 is CASSPLGYEQYF. The CDR3 bases are TGTGCCAGCAGTCCCCTCGGCTACGAGCAGTACTTC.

The CDR3 DNA follows: TGTGCCAGCAGCTCCGTGACGACAGGGGGATCGGGTGGCTACACCTTC. This encodes CASSSVTTGGSGGYTF. The chain links TRBV5-5 to TRBJ1-2, with 9 bases aligning to TRBD1. Germline V gene lookup returns CDR1 SGHKS and CDR2 YYEKEE (reference sequence). V was clipped by 3 bases and J by 7 bases; unmatched bases: 13. This CDR3 is 16 amino acids long.

This clone was observed a handful of times. The J gene is TRBJ1-3, the V gene TRBV5-6, with D possibly matching TRBD1 (6 bases). Germline V lookup: CDR1 SGHDT, CDR2 YYEEEE. This CDR3 spans 15 amino acids. V shed 1 base and J shed 4 bases, with 12 bases lying between them. The DNA of the CDR3 is TGTGCCAGCAGCTTGTACAGGGTGGCCGGAAACACCATATATTTT. It yields the protein CASSLYRVAGNTIYF.

The rearrangement joins TRBV12-3 or TRBV12-4 to TRBJ1-2; no definite D call. CDR3 length: 11 residues. The ends were cut back, 2 bases at V and 9 bases at J, with 7 bases in the middle. In nucleotides, the CDR3 is TGTGCCAGCAGTTTAAGCAAAAGCTACACCTTC. It translates to CASSLSKSYTF.

This clone was detected once. The rearrangement uses TRBV5-6 and TRBJ2-7; D is unclear. There are 13 residues in the CDR3. The V gene lost 0 bases and the J gene lost 3 bases, with 7 bases spanning the gap. Germline V gene sequence: CDR1 SGHDT, CDR2 YYEEEE. CDR3 sequence: CASSLGHIYEQYF. The CDR3 DNA is TGTGCCAGCAGCTTGGGACATATCTACGAGCAGTACTTC.

J is TRBJ2-7 and V is TRBV28; 9 bases line up with TRBD1. The CDR3 sequence is 14 residues long. The trim removed 6 bases at V and 5 bases at J, leaving 8 bases unmatched. Germline CDR1 is MDHEN and CDR2 is SYDVKM. In DNA form, the CDR3 reads TGTGCCAGCAGGGGGGGCCGGACAGGGGACGAGCAGTACTTC. It translates to CASRGGRTGDEQYF.

The chain employs TRBV5-1 and TRBJ2-1; 7 nucleotides line up with TRBD2. The J segment lost 3 bases and the V segment lost 0 bases, leaving 6 bases of the junction unmatched. Germline assignment: CDR1 SGHRS and CDR2 YFSETQ. CDR3 length: 16 residues. CDR3: CASSLDRLADYNEQFF. As DNA, the CDR3 is TGCGCCAGCAGCTTGGATAGGCTAGCGGACTACAATGAGCAGTTCTTC.

This clone was detected a few times. The gene calls are TRBV5-1 and TRBJ1-1; D is undetermined. The CDR3 length is 12 residues. Trimming removed 0 bases from V and 7 bases from J, with 7 bases in between. Germline values: CDR1 SGHRS, CDR2 YFSETQ. CDR3 region: CASSLEGLEAFF. The CDR3 nucleotides are TGCGCCAGCAGCTTGGAGGGTCTTGAAGCTTTCTTT. Complete variable domain (other parts from reference TRBV5-1 and TRBJ1-1): KAGVTQTPRYLIKTRGQQVTLSCSPISGHRSVSWYQQTPGQGLQFLFEYFSETQRNKGNFPGRFSGRQFSNSRSEMNVSTLELGDSALYLCASSLEGLEAFFGQGTRLTVV.